This TCR beta chain was identified in a study of shared clonotypes between healthy human individuals. Study background: The people who gave samples were two women and a few men aged 18 to 49. Points from the study as a whole: Of the naive CD4 clonotypes, approximately 5% were shared across four donors. Represented diversity, genetic and exposure-history alike, was limited by few donors.

As regards this clone: Its matching antigen is unknown.

Method: immunoSEQ multiplex PCR; TCRdb's copy keeps in-frame clones and lacks some. The table has some 740,000 clones, about 92% seen once. Selected positively for CCR7 and CD45RO-negative, naive CD8 cells excluded terminally differentiated effector memory CD45RA+ cells. J was trimmed by 5 bases and V by 5 bases; bases with no gene match: 14. The CDR3 is 16 residues long. Germline values: CDR1 SGHDT, CDR2 YYEEEE. This TCR derives from a young man in good health. The chain has TRBV5-6 and TRBJ1-2; 8 bases are shared with TRBD1. Specimen: naive CD8+ T cells sorted from blood. This CDR3 reads CASSSSALDREYGYTF. CDR3 in DNA: TGTGCCAGCAGTTCGTCCGCTTTGGACAGGGAGTATGGCTACACCTTC.